One and the same sample provided the 27 T cell receptor beta chains below, sequenced in a study of vaccination effects on CD4 cells after COVID-19. Sequencing was preceded by expansion of antigen-specific CD4+ T cells with viral peptide pools in the ViraFEST assay. Following a roughly ten-day culture, CD4+ T cells were purified. Recipients of the vaccine had no prior SARS-CoV-2 infection and negative nucleocapsid antibodies. No cognate antigen is known for these TCRs. The table came from immunoSEQ multiplex PCR; TCRdb's copy has only in-frame clones and leaves some out. The repertoire holds 25,000 to 30,000 clones, with around 75% as singletons. This specimen was CD4+ T cells from PBMCs cultured with HCoV-NL63 spike peptides, taken before COVID-19 vaccination. These receptors all come from a human donor who received a COVID-19 vaccine.

The chain is built from TRBV30 and TRBJ1-2; tentatively, D is TRBD1 (5 bases). The CDR3 runs 15 residues. The V and J ends lost 3 bases and 3 bases respectively, with 17 bases between them. Germline V CDR1 and CDR2: GTSNPN, SVGIG (reference sequence). CDR3 sequence reads: CAWSGTRGQYYGYTF. The CDR3, as DNA: TGTGCCTGGAGCGGGACGCGCGGGCAATACTATGGCTACACCTTC.

The chain couples TRBV19 to TRBJ2-1, with D maybe TRBD2 (6 bases). The CDR3 runs to 16 residues. Germline loops: CDR1 LNHDA, CDR2 SQIVND (reference sequence). The V end was cut by 5 bases, the J end by 5 bases, with 19 bases between. The CDR3 bases are TGTGCCAGTAGTGGACCCGCGGGACTGCATGACAATGAGCAGTTCTTC. Translation: CASSGPAGLHDNEQFF.

V usage is TRBV21-1 and J usage is TRBJ2-5; the table's D call, TRBD2, has no DNA check behind it. TRBV21-1 counts as a pseudogene. The CDR3 length is 16 residues. CDR3 nucleotide sequence: TGTGCCAGCAGCAAAGGGGGGGGTGACTACGGAGAGACCCAGTACTTC. It specifies CASSKGGGDYGETQYF.

The chain is built from TRBV3-1 (or the pseudogene TRBV3-2) and TRBJ1-1; D call uncertain. The V end was cut by 1 base, the J end by 1 base, with 7 bases between. The germline V gene encodes CDR1 LGHDT and CDR2 YNNKEL (reference sequence). The CDR3 has 14 residues. DNA of the CDR3: TGTGCCAGCAGCCAAGTCCAGCAGAACACTGAAGCTTTCTTT. This gives the protein CASSQVQQNTEAFF.

The gene calls are TRBV2 and TRBJ2-3; D is possibly TRBD2 (6 bases). Trimming pared 8 bases from V and 8 bases from J, leaving 23 bases between. This CDR3 has 15 amino acids. CDR1 and CDR2 (germline): SNHLY, FYNNEI. CDR3 loop: CASRRRADHGSTQYF. In DNA form, the CDR3 reads TGTGCCAGCCGGCGACGGGCGGACCACGGGAGTACGCAGTATTTT.

The J gene is TRBJ2-7, the V gene TRBV5-1, with 9 bases fitting TRBD1. This CDR3 has 13 residues. Germline loops: CDR1 SGHRS, CDR2 YFSETQ. J was trimmed by 3 bases and V by 4 bases; bases with no gene match: 2. The CDR3 here is CASSAGQGYEQYF. The CDR3, as DNA: TGCGCCAGCAGCGCGGGACAGGGCTACGAGCAGTACTTC.

The chain is built from TRBV9 and TRBJ1-2; tentative D call: TRBD1 (5 bases). V shed 0 bases and J shed 2 bases, with 5 bases lying between them. Germline assignment: CDR1 SGDLS and CDR2 YYNGEE. CDR3 size: 13 residues. The CDR3 region has the DNA TGTGCCAGCAGCGTAGACAGGAACTATGGCTACACCTTC. Translation: CASSVDRNYGYTF.

This clone was detected only once. V usage is TRBV5-4 and J usage is TRBJ1-2; TRBD1 might be the D (6 bases). The V end was cut by 3 bases, the J end by 6 bases, with 15 bases between. Per the germline V gene, CDR1 is SGHNT and CDR2 is YYREEE (reference sequence). The CDR3 extends over 14 amino acids. CDR3 DNA sequence: TGTGCCAGCAGCTCCAACAGGGTCGGGGATGGCTACACCTTC. Encoded protein: CASSSNRVGDGYTF.

The chain uses TRBV28 and TRBJ1-1, with D perhaps matching TRBD1 (6 bases). Trimming left V 6 bases short and J 1 base short, with 9 bases between. Per the germline V gene, CDR1 is MDHEN and CDR2 is SYDVKM. This CDR3 spans 13 amino acids. CDR3 loop: CASSPRGNTEAFF. CDR3 DNA: TGTGCCAGCAGCCCCAGGGGGAACACTGAAGCTTTCTTT.

The rearrangement joins TRBV7-2 to TRBJ1-5; perhaps TRBD1 as D (5 bases). This CDR3 is built from 15 residues. Looked up from germline, CDR1 is SGHTA and CDR2 is FQGNSA. Deletions cut 1 base from V and 7 bases from J, with 14 bases between. In DNA, the CDR3 is TGTGCCAGCAGCTTAGTGGGGGGTGTATTGCAGCCCCAGCATTTT. Its translation: CASSLVGGVLQPQHF.

The chain has TRBV27 and TRBJ2-1; D unclear. CDR3 length: 13 residues. Germline V CDR1 and CDR2: MNHEY, SMNVEV (reference sequence). The ends were cut back, 5 bases at V and 4 bases at J, with 9 bases in the middle. The CDR3 loop is CASSPLSYNEQFF. The CDR3 nucleotides read TGTGCCAGCAGTCCCCTCAGTTACAATGAGCAGTTCTTC.

The chain has TRBV7-9 and TRBJ1-5, with TRBD1 matching 8 bases. Germline loops: CDR1 SEHNR, CDR2 FQNEAQ (reference sequence). The V gene end was trimmed by 6 bases and the J gene end by 6 bases; junction bases not matched to a gene: 10. This CDR3 spans 15 amino acids. This CDR3 is CASSSTGGTVQPQHF. For the CDR3, the DNA is TGTGCCAGCAGTTCTACAGGGGGTACAGTTCAGCCCCAGCATTTT.

The chain uses TRBV28 and TRBJ1-5; the D gene is possibly TRBD1 (6 bases). Germline CDR1 reads MDHEN; CDR2 reads SYDVKM. The CDR3 totals 13 residues. The CDR3 is CVTLQGSNQPQHF. CDR3 nucleotides: TGTGTCACACTACAGGGTAGCAATCAGCCCCAGCATTTT.

This rearrangement joins TRBV28 to TRBJ1-2, with 8 bases identical to TRBD1. CDR1 and CDR2 (germline): MDHEN, SYDVKM. The CDR3 consists of 14 residues. With V trimmed by 4 bases and J by 8 bases, 9 bases remained unmatched. In DNA form, the CDR3 reads TGTGCCAGCAGTTCTTGGCAGGGGGCAGAGGGCTACACCTTC. It yields the protein CASSSWQGAEGYTF.

The CDR3, as DNA: TGTGCCAGCAGCTTGGGACTAGCGGGAGGGACCGGGGGACAGTTCTTC. Amino acid sequence: CASSLGLAGGTGGQFF. The chain is built from TRBV5-6 and TRBJ2-1, with 14 bases that match TRBD2. Trimming took 0 bases from V and 13 from J; bases not matched to a gene: 9. Germline CDR1 is SGHDT and CDR2 is YYEEEE. The CDR3 covers 16 residues.

The V call is TRBV6-5, the J call TRBJ1-1; D call uncertain. The length of the CDR3 is 15 residues. CDR1 and CDR2 (germline): MNHEY, SVGAGI. Trimming shortened V by 5 bases and J by 3 bases, and 16 bases separated the two germline ends. The CDR3 sequence: CASSRNDPRYTEAFF. The DNA for the CDR3 is TGTGCCAGCAGTCGTAATGACCCCCGGTACACTGAAGCTTTCTTT.

As DNA, the CDR3 is TGTGCCATCAGTGAGTCAGGTGCGTACGAGCAGTACTTC. It is translated as CAISESGAYEQYF. The chain joins TRBV10-3 to TRBJ2-7; no reliable D call. The germline gives CDR1 ENHRY, CDR2 SYGVKD. With 0 bases removed from V and 4 bases from J, the gap between germline ends came to 7 bases. This CDR3 has 13 amino acids.

The chain couples TRBV19 to TRBJ2-3, with TRBD2 matching 14 bases. Germline V CDR1 and CDR2: LNHDA, SQIVND (reference sequence). V dropped 3 bases and J dropped 2; count of bases not matched to a gene: 7. This CDR3 region has 18 residues. The CDR3 sequence: CASSMAGTSGGYTDTQYF. The CDR3 nucleotides are TGTGCCAGTAGTATGGCCGGGACTAGCGGGGGCTACACAGATACGCAGTATTTT.

The J gene is TRBJ1-2, the V gene TRBV3-1 (or the pseudogene TRBV3-2); the match to TRBD1 covers 7 bases. The V gene's germline CDR1 is LGHDT and CDR2 YNNKEL (reference sequence). Trimming cost V 3 bases and J 5 bases; bases outside gene matches: 9. There are 15 residues in the CDR3. CDR3 amino acids: CASSQDGTAYYGYTF. The CDR3 DNA is TGTGCCAGCAGCCAGGACGGGACAGCTTATTATGGCTACACCTTC.

The V gene is TRBV4-1, the J gene TRBJ2-1; 13 bases map to TRBD2. The CDR3 length is 19 residues. The germline V gene encodes CDR1 MGHRA and CDR2 YSYEKL. After removal of 3 bases from V and 1 base from J, the junction contained 9 bases not matched to a gene. Here the CDR3 reads CASSHRLAGGRGSYNEQFF. DNA of the CDR3: TGCGCCAGCAGCCATAGACTAGCGGGAGGCCGGGGATCCTACAATGAGCAGTTCTTC.

The gene calls are TRBV9 and TRBJ1-2; a weak D match, TRBD1 (6 bases). The CDR3 consists of 16 residues. CDR1 SGDLS and CDR2 YYNGEE come from the germline V gene. Between the trimmed V and J ends, which lost 2 bases and 0 bases, there was a span of 14 bases. The CDR3 is CASSVLTRGANYGYTF. DNA of the CDR3: TGTGCCAGCAGCGTCTTAACAAGGGGGGCTAACTATGGCTACACCTTC.

This clone occurred once. V is TRBV6-2 or TRBV6-3 and J is TRBJ2-3; tentatively, D is TRBD2 (6 bases). The V end was cut by 2 bases, the J end by 6 bases, with 15 bases between. This CDR3 has 15 residues. Germline assignment: CDR1 MNHEY and CDR2 SVGEGT. DNA of the CDR3: TGTGCCAGCAGTTACCCGGCCGGGAGTTGGGATACGCAGTATTTT. This gives the protein CASSYPAGSWDTQYF.

This sequence joins TRBV10-2 and TRBJ2-3, with 12 bases matching TRBD2. The J segment lost 6 bases and the V segment lost 3 bases, leaving 10 bases of the junction unmatched. CDR3 size: 17 residues. Germline-derived CDR1 and CDR2 are WSHSY and SAAADI. CDR3 bases: TGCGCCAGCAGTGACTCTTCCCTAGCGGGGGGGCGGGATACGCAGTATTTT. This translates into CASSDSSLAGGRDTQYF.

The rearrangement joins TRBV18 to TRBJ1-5, with 9 bases that match TRBD1. Germline CDR1 reads KGHSH; CDR2 reads LQKENI. This CDR3 is built from 14 residues. V dropped 6 bases and J dropped 7; count of bases not matched to a gene: 7. CDR3 bases: TGTGCCAGCTCGCTACAGGGGGCGAGCCAGCCCCAGCATTTT. Amino acids: CASSLQGASQPQHF.

The J gene is TRBJ1-1, the V gene TRBV12-5, with D tentatively TRBD1 (5 bases). The CDR3 spans 14 residues. Germline V gene lookup returns CDR1 LGHNT and CDR2 FRNRAP. The V and J ends lost 6 bases and 3 bases respectively, with 14 bases between them. The CDR3 loop is CASGLSGGYTEAFF. DNA of the CDR3: TGTGCTAGTGGCTTGTCTGGGGGATACACTGAAGCTTTCTTT.

CDR3 protein: CASSPGHRTGELFF. CDR3 nucleotide sequence: TGTGCCAGCAGCCCTGGACACCGCACCGGGGAGCTGTTTTTT. This chain connects TRBV3-1 (or the pseudogene TRBV3-2) to TRBJ2-2, with D possibly TRBD1 on 5 matching bases. Trimming removed 4 bases from V and 4 bases from J, with 10 bases in between. The CDR3 runs to 14 residues. Germline V gene lookup returns CDR1 LGHDT and CDR2 YNNKEL (reference sequence).

The J gene is TRBJ2-7, the V gene TRBV12-3 or TRBV12-4; D remains ambiguous. This CDR3 is 11 amino acids long. V lost 2 bases, J lost 6 bases, and 5 bases lay in between. CDR3 DNA: TGTGCCAGCAGTTTATCGGGCGAGCAGTACTTC. It yields the protein CASSLSGEQYF.